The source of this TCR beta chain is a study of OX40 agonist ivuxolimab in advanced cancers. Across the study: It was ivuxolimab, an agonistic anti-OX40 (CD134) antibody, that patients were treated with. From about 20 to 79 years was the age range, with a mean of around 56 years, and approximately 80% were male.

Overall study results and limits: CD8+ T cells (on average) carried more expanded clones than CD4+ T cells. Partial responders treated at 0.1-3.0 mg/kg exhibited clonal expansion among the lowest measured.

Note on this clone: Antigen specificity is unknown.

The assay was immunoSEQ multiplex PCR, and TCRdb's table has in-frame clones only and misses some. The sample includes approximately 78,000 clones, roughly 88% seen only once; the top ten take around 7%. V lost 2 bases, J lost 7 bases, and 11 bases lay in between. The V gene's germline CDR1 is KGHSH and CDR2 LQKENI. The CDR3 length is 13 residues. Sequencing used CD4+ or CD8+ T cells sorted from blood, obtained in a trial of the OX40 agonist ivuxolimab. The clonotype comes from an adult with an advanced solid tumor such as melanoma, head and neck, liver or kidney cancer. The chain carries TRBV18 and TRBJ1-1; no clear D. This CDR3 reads CASSPIQENEAFF. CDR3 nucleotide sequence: TGTGCCAGCTCACCAATCCAGGAGAATGAAGCTTTCTTT.